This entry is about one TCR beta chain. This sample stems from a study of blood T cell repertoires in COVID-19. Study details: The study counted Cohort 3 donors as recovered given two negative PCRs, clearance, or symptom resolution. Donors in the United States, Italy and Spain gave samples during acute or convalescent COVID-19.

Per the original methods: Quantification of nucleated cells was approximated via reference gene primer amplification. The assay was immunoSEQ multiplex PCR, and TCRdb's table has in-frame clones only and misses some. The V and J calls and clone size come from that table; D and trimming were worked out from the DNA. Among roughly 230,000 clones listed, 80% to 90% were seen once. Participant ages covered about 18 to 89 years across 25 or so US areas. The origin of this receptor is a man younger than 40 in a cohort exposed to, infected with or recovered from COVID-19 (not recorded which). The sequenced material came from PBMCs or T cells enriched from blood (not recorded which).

The CDR3 reads CASSQVFPRASEYNEQFF. CDR3 DNA: TGCGCCAGCAGCCAAGTCTTCCCTCGGGCTAGCGAGTACAATGAGCAGTTCTTC. The chain couples TRBV4-1 to TRBJ2-1; D possibly corresponds to TRBD2 (6 bases). CDR3 size: 18 residues. The germline V gene encodes CDR1 MGHRA and CDR2 YSYEKL. Between the trimmed V and J ends, which lost 1 base and 4 bases, there was a span of 20 bases.